This paragraph covers one TCR beta chain sequence. The data derive from a study of blood T cell repertoires in COVID-19. Study as a whole: Spain, Italy and the United States supplied samples that represented acute and convalescent COVID-19. T cells, B-cell-depleted T cells, or PBMCs supplied cDNA or gDNA.

V lost 11 bases and J lost 0, with 19 bases in between. The germline V gene encodes CDR1 MNHEY and CDR2 SVGAGI. The CDR3 length is 15 residues. Original processing notes: The assay estimated nucleated cells by amplifying reference gene primers. Clones were read by immunoSEQ multiplex PCR, and TCRdb kept only the in-frame ones, dropping some. Clonal size and the V and J genes are those of that table, whereas D and trimming came from the DNA. The repertoire has fewer than 150,000 clones, 75% to 85% of them found once; the top ten carry 4%. The TCR sequence derives from a woman older than 75 with acute or convalescent COVID-19. The V call is TRBV6-5, the J call TRBJ1-1, with D possibly TRBD1 on 5 matching bases. Sequencing input: peripheral blood. CDR3 nucleotide sequence: TGTGCCTCCCTGGAAGTTCAGGGCCTGAACACTGAAGCTTTCTTT. This encodes CASLEVQGLNTEAFF.